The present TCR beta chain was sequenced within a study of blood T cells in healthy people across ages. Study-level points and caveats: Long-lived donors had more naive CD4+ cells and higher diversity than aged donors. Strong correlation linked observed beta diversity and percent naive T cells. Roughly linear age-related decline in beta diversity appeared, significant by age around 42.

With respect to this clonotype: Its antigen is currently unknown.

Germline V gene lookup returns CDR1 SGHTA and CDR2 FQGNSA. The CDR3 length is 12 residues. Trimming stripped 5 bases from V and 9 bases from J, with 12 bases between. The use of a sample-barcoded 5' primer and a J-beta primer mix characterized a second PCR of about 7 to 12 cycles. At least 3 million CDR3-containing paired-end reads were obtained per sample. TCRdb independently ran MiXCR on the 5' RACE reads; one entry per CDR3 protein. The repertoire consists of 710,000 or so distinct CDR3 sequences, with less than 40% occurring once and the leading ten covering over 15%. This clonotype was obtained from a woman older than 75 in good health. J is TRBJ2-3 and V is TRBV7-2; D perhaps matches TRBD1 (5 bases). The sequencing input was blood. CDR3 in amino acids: CASSHDSRTQYF. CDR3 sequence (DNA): TGTGCCAGCAGCCACGACAGCCGGACGCAGTATTTT.